Listed below are T cell receptor beta chains from one sample, sequenced in a study of technical replicates of blood from a few donors. The repertoire was sequenced with immunoSEQ multiplex PCR; TCRdb's copy has only in-frame clones and lacks some. The table includes around 92,000 clones, 95% detected once. Sequencing used T cells isolated from PBMCs. These receptors originate from a human donor in good health. Both conserved end residues are part of each CDR3. D genes are given only for firm matches. Clone size is given for some rows only: seen once, a few or many times, or a class if the clone is expanded.

TRBV7-2	TRBD2	TRBJ2-6	-	15	TGTGCCAGCAGCTTAGCGAGCTCGGGAGGCAACGTCCTGACTTTC	CASSLASSGGNVLTF
TRBV4-1	-	TRBJ1-4	-	13	TGCGCCAGCAGTAGGACATCGAATGAAAAACTGTTTTTT	CASSRTSNEKLFF
TRBV5-4	TRBD2	TRBJ2-1	-	19	TGTGCCAGCAGCTTGGTTGGAGCGGGGGTTTTGAGTTCCTACAATGAGCAGTTCTTC	CASSLVGAGVLSSYNEQFF
TRBV27	TRBD2	TRBJ2-1	-	18	TGTGCCAGCAGCTCCCCGGGACTAGCGGGAATACCCTACAATGAGCAGTTCTTC	CASSSPGLAGIPYNEQFF
TRBV30	TRBD1	TRBJ1-1	few	12	TGTGCCTGGAGTGGACGACAGGGTGAAGCTTTCTTT	CAWSGRQGEAFF
TRBV27	-	TRBJ1-1	-	13	TGTGCCAGCAGTTTGTGGGCGAACACTGAAGCTTTCTTT	CASSLWANTEAFF
TRBV18	-	TRBJ1-5	-	15	TGTGCCAGCTCACCAAGTAACCGGGACAATCAGCCCCAGCATTTT	CASSPSNRDNQPQHF
TRBV2	-	TRBJ1-2	-	14	TGTGCCAGCAGTGAGGAGGGGAAGCACTATGGCTACACCTTC	CASSEEGKHYGYTF
TRBV28	TRBD1	TRBJ1-4	once	16	TGTGCCAGCAGTTTACATGCTCGACAGGGGAATGAAAAACTGTTTTTT	CASSLHARQGNEKLFF
TRBV11-2	TRBD1	TRBJ2-1	-	13	TGTGCCAGCAGCTTAGGACAGGGGGCCCAGCAGTTCTTC	CASSLGQGAQQFF
TRBV29-1	-	TRBJ2-7	-	13	TGCAGCGCCTTGCCAGAAACCAGCTACGAGCAGTACTTC	CSALPETSYEQYF
TRBV5-1	-	TRBJ2-6	-	19	TGCGCCAGCAGCTTGGAGCTCCATCTTGAGGGATCTGGGGCCAACGTCCTGACTTTC	CASSLELHLEGSGANVLTF
TRBV28	TRBD1	TRBJ2-7	-	15	TGTGCCAGCACTCCCTCGCGAGGGGGCGGCTACGAGCAGTACTTC	CASTPSRGGGYEQYF
TRBV7-2	TRBD2	TRBJ2-1	-	16	TGTGCCAGCAGCTTACTAGCAAACGGGGGGGCGAATGAGCAGTTCTTC	CASSLLANGGANEQFF
TRBV5-1	-	TRBJ1-1	-	15	TGCGCCAGCAGCTTGGGTCCAACCCGGGGCACTGAAGCTTTCTTT	CASSLGPTRGTEAFF
TRBV18	TRBD2	TRBJ2-7	-	18	TGTGCCAGCTCACCAAGGACTAGCGGGGGGGCCTTGTCCTACGAGCAGTACTTC	CASSPRTSGGALSYEQYF
TRBV2	TRBD1	TRBJ1-4	-	15	TGTGCCAGGAGCTCCTTACAGGGGACGGCTGAAAAACTGTTTTTT	CARSSLQGTAEKLFF
TRBV18	TRBD2	TRBJ2-1	-	14	TGTGCCAGCTCACCATCTAGCGGGGAGGGTGAGCAGTTCTTC	CASSPSSGEGEQFF
TRBV2	TRBD2	TRBJ2-2	-	15	TGTGCCAGCAGGACTAGCGGGGAGAACACCGGGGAGCTGTTTTTT	CASRTSGENTGELFF
TRBV5-6	-	TRBJ1-3	-	16	TGTGCCAGCAGCCTGGGTACGGGGGGAGCTGGAAACACCATATATTTT	CASSLGTGGAGNTIYF
TRBV9	-	TRBJ2-7	-	15	TGTGCCAGCAGTGGGGACACGGAGATATCCAACGAGCAGTACTTC	CASSGDTEISNEQYF
TRBV27	-	TRBJ2-5	-	16	TGTGCCAGCAGTTTATTTTCCCGGGGAATCCAAGAGACCCAGTACTTC	CASSLFSRGIQETQYF
TRBV5-4	TRBD2	TRBJ2-3	once	17	TGTGCCAGCAGTTTGGGGGAACTAGCGGGGCCAGGATATACGCAGTATTTT	CASSLGELAGPGYTQYF
TRBV5-1	-	TRBJ1-2	once	15	TGCGCCAGCAGCACGCGGACAGCTACTAACTATGGCTACACCTTC	CASSTRTATNYGYTF
TRBV28	TRBD1	TRBJ1-3	-	15	TGTGCCAGCAGTGCCGGGACAGCGACTGGAAACACCATATATTTT	CASSAGTATGNTIYF
TRBV6-5	-	TRBJ1-3	-	11	TGTGCCAGCAGCTCAGGGGACACCATATATTTT	CASSSGDTIYF
TRBV30	TRBD1	TRBJ1-6	few	13	TGTGCCTGGAGGGGACAGGGTACTTCACCCCTCCACTTT	CAWRGQGTSPLHF
TRBV18	TRBD1	TRBJ1-2	-	14	TGTGCCAGCTCACCTCTGGGACAGGCCTATGGCTACACCTTC	CASSPLGQAYGYTF
TRBV9	TRBD2	TRBJ2-7	-	15	TGTGCCAGCAGCCAGGGACTAGCGGAGTCTGGGGAGCAGTACTTC	CASSQGLAESGEQYF
TRBV5-4	TRBD1	TRBJ2-7	-	14	TGTGCCAGCAGCAGAGGACAGGGGGCCTACGAGCAGTACTTC	CASSRGQGAYEQYF
TRBV19	-	TRBJ2-1	-	15	TGTGCCAGTAGTATTACCGGGTCGTCAGACAATGAGCAGTTCTTC	CASSITGSSDNEQFF
TRBV6-4	-	TRBJ2-7	once	13	TGTGCCAGCAGTGAAGATGAGAATTACGAGCAGTACTTC	CASSEDENYEQYF
TRBV29-1	-	TRBJ2-2	-	11	TGCAGCGTGATAGTCACCGGGGAGCTGTTTTTT	CSVIVTGELFF
TRBV10-2	-	TRBJ2-7	-	13	TGCGCCAGACCTCGACAAATGTGCTACGAGCAGTACTTC	CARPRQMCYEQYF
TRBV5-4	-	TRBJ1-2	-	14	TGTGCCAGCAGCTTGGAAAGTGGGGCGCATGGCTACACCTTC	CASSLESGAHGYTF
TRBV5-1	-	TRBJ2-7	few	13	TGCGCCAGCAGCCCGGAGTCTCCCTACGAGCAGTACTTC	CASSPESPYEQYF
TRBV30	TRBD1	TRBJ2-7	-	12	TGTGCCTGGGGAGGGACAGGGGAAGAGCAGTACTTC	CAWGGTGEEQYF
TRBV7-2	-	TRBJ1-5	-	15	TGTGCCAGCAGCTTAGCGGGAGGAAGGGATCAGCCCCAGCATTTT	CASSLAGGRDQPQHF
TRBV4-1	TRBD2	TRBJ2-1	-	18	TGCGCCAGCAGCCAAATTCGGCTGATGGGACTAGCGGGAGATGAGCAGTTCTTC	CASSQIRLMGLAGDEQFF
TRBV5-6	TRBD2	TRBJ2-1	-	19	TGTGCCAGCAGCTTGGGGGGACCGGGGGATAGCGGGGGGAAGTATGAGCAGTTCTTC	CASSLGGPGDSGGKYEQFF
TRBV19	-	TRBJ1-2	-	14	TGTGCCAGTAGTATAGGAACAGGAAACTATGGCTACACCTTC	CASSIGTGNYGYTF
TRBV11-2	-	TRBJ2-7	-	13	TGTGCCAGCAGCTTACCTATAAACTACGAGCAGTACTTC	CASSLPINYEQYF
TRBV25-1	-	TRBJ1-2	-	12	TGTGCCAGCTTTACCATGGGAGATGGCTACACCTTC	CASFTMGDGYTF
TRBV14	-	TRBJ2-5	-	14	TGTGCCAGCAGCCAAGATTGGGTAGGCGGGACCCAGTACTTC	CASSQDWVGGTQYF
TRBV19	TRBD1	TRBJ1-5	once	13	TGTGCCAGTAGGGACAGGCATAATCAGCCCCAGCATTTT	CASRDRHNQPQHF
TRBV6-4	TRBD2	TRBJ2-2	-	15	TGTGCCAGCAGTGTAATCGCGGGAGACACCGGGGAGCTGTTTTTT	CASSVIAGDTGELFF
TRBV29-1	-	TRBJ2-5	-	14	TGCAGCGTTGAAGATGGCCCAGGGGTAGAGACCCAGTACTTC	CSVEDGPGVETQYF
TRBV5-4	-	TRBJ1-4	-	15	TGTGCCAGCAGCTTGGGGACAGACTTGGGGGAAAAACTGTTTTTT	CASSLGTDLGEKLFF
TRBV30	-	TRBJ2-5	-	13	TGTGCCTGGAATATTCTAGGTGGAGAGACCCAGTACTTC	CAWNILGGETQYF
TRBV9	-	TRBJ2-4	-	13	TGTGCCAGCACAGGGATAGCCAAAAACATTCAGTACTTC	CASTGIAKNIQYF
TRBV6-1	TRBD2	TRBJ2-1	-	15	TGTGCCAGCAGTGCCGGGACTATGACCTACAATGAGCAGTTCTTC	CASSAGTMTYNEQFF
TRBV5-1	-	TRBJ1-2	-	14	TGCGCCAGCAGCTTGGGTGGGCCGGGGAGAGGCTACACCTTC	CASSLGGPGRGYTF